Listed below are T cell receptor beta chains from one sample, sequenced in a study of T cells after yellow fever vaccination. TCRdb processed the 5' RACE reads anew with MiXCR; each CDR3 protein has one entry. The sample contains hundreds of thousands of distinct CDR3 sequences, around 20% of which appear only once. The sequences come from PBMCs, collected before the yellow fever booster vaccination. The receptor source for this set is a man between 18 and 29 years old who received the YFV17D yellow fever vaccine. CDR3s include the opening cysteine and the closing phenylalanine or tryptophan. The D gene is left open where the match is weak.

len | j_gene | v_gene | d_gene | CDR3aa
13 | TRBJ1-5 | TRBV4-1 | . | CASSQVRGQPQHF
15 | TRBJ2-5 | TRBV7-3 | TRBD2 | CASSVSGGSQETQYF
16 | TRBJ2-3 | TRBV27 | . | CASSFVYRGGRDTQYF
14 | TRBJ2-5 | TRBV10-3 | . | CAIRLTEASETQYF
13 | TRBJ1-1 | TRBV6-1 | . | CASIEHWNTEAFF
14 | TRBJ1-1 | TRBV5-1 | . | CASRGTGLDTEAFF
14 | TRBJ2-5 | TRBV12-3/TRBV12-4 | TRBD1 | CASTPGQGWETQYF
18 | TRBJ2-3 | TRBV4-1 | TRBD2 | CASSLGLAGVTSTDTQYF
12 | TRBJ2-2 | TRBV15 | . | CATSSRGGELFF
15 | TRBJ2-1 | TRBV7-2 | . | CASTQERGGFNEQFF
18 | TRBJ2-7 | TRBV6-6 | TRBD2 | CASSYSGLAGAKRYEQYF
19 | TRBJ2-3 | TRBV20-1 | TRBD2 | CSSPPLAGGTIRSTDTQYF
16 | TRBJ2-2 | TRBV18 | TRBD1 | CASSNVQGATAGELFF
17 | TRBJ2-3 | TRBV23-1 | TRBD1 | CASSHRLQGVVTDTQYF
15 | TRBJ1-1 | TRBV20-1 | TRBD1 | CSASHPGQGNTEAFF
13 | TRBJ1-2 | TRBV5-1 | . | CASSTGQPGGYTF
13 | TRBJ1-1 | TRBV10-3 | . | CAISVQQNTEAFF
15 | TRBJ1-6 | TRBV20-1 | . | CSASLSPGEGSPLHF
14 | TRBJ2-5 | TRBV7-9 | . | CASKPALVEETQYF
14 | TRBJ1-2 | TRBV20-1 | TRBD1 | CSARDYGTAYGYTF
15 | TRBJ1-3 | TRBV9 | . | CASSVMGVTGNTIYF
15 | TRBJ2-3 | TRBV14 | . | CASSPWGRSTDTQYF
14 | TRBJ1-1 | TRBV3-1 | . | CASSPQWGGTEAFF
15 | TRBJ2-3 | TRBV5-1 | TRBD2 | CASSWAGGSTDTQYF
15 | TRBJ2-1 | TRBV12-3/TRBV12-4 | TRBD1 | CASRTTGTAYNEQFF
15 | TRBJ1-6 | TRBV14 | TRBD1 | CASSQISGGASPLHF
14 | TRBJ2-1 | TRBV20-1 | . | CSATGNWSYNEQFF
16 | TRBJ2-1 | TRBV10-3 | TRBD2 | CAIRPQGGGAKNEQFF
14 | TRBJ1-5 | TRBV20-1 | TRBD1 | CSARLGGAGQPQHF
12 | TRBJ2-5 | TRBV27 | . | CASSSAQETQYF
16 | TRBJ2-1 | TRBV7-9 | . | CASSAEGGGLYNEQFF
14 | TRBJ1-1 | TRBV5-1 | . | CASSRREVDTEAFF
13 | TRBJ1-5 | TRBV7-2 | . | CASCTTEGQPQHF
15 | TRBJ1-1 | TRBV4-3 | . | CASSQGGGSNTEAFF
16 | TRBJ2-3 | TRBV9 | TRBD1 | CASSFQQGIATDTQYF
15 | TRBJ2-3 | TRBV24-1 | . | CATSESGNRPDTQYF
16 | TRBJ2-1 | TRBV29-1 | TRBD2 | CSVEGTSGGEYNEQFF
18 | TRBJ2-6 | TRBV6-5 | TRBD1 | CASSVTPGQGSGANVLTF
12 | TRBJ2-5 | TRBV2 | . | CASSERRETQYF
17 | TRBJ2-3 | TRBV24-1 | TRBD2 | CATSDSRGGGHTDTQYF
13 | TRBJ2-5 | TRBV2 | . | CASKFGAGETQYF
15 | TRBJ2-3 | TRBV27 | TRBD2 | CASSPAGGLGDTQYF
14 | TRBJ1-1 | TRBV19 | . | CASSISGAEGEAFF
14 | TRBJ2-5 | TRBV7-2 | . | CASSFGNYQETQYF
14 | TRBJ2-7 | TRBV7-9 | TRBD2 | CASSLVAGTYEQYF
14 | TRBJ1-4 | TRBV7-2 | . | CASSQGGNNEKLFF
16 | TRBJ2-3 | TRBV29-1 | . | CSVHFMAPPHPDTQYF
15 | TRBJ2-3 | TRBV9 | . | CASSVAGVTPDTQYF
14 | TRBJ2-3 | TRBV3-1 | . | CASSNRGRTDTQYF
18 | TRBJ2-4 | TRBV7-2 | TRBD2 | CASSSLAGPRLYGNIQYF
14 | TRBJ1-2 | TRBV27 | . | CASSLSSGAYGYTF
15 | TRBJ2-3 | TRBV6-5 | TRBD2 | CASSYSGLGRDTQYF
13 | TRBJ2-3 | TRBV29-1 | TRBD2 | CSAGSGIGDTQYF
15 | TRBJ2-2 | TRBV5-1 | . | CASSQDRSNTGELFF
15 | TRBJ1-1 | TRBV19 | . | CASSTLDSTNTEAFF
14 | TRBJ1-1 | TRBV5-1 | . | CASSFAATGTEAFF
12 | TRBJ1-5 | TRBV12-3/TRBV12-4 | . | CASTSEPQPQHF
13 | TRBJ1-2 | TRBV10-3 | . | CAIRGALNYGYTF
16 | TRBJ2-3 | TRBV4-1 | TRBD2 | CASRKVRGAQIPPQYF